Below, 8 T cell receptor beta chains from the same sample are listed, as sequenced in a study of blood T cell repertoires in COVID-19. Only in-frame clones appear in the TCRdb table, and some are missing; sequencing was by immunoSEQ multiplex PCR. Of 95,000 to 150,000 clones in the sample, about four fifths were seen once. The specimen was peripheral blood. Receptors originate from a woman in her 70s with acute or convalescent COVID-19.

V and J are TRBV11-2 and TRBJ1-1, with 9 bases aligning to TRBD1. Trimming at V came to 1 base and at J to 3 bases, leaving 15 bases not matched to a gene. The CDR3 has 19 residues. CDR1 is SGHAT and CDR2 is FQNNGV in the germline V gene. The CDR3 DNA is TGTGCCAGCAGCTTAGTGGGGATTGGGACAGGGTGGCGGGACACTGAAGCTTTCTTT. This sequence encodes CASSLVGIGTGWRDTEAFF.

J is TRBJ2-1 and V is TRBV7-6; tentatively, D is TRBD2 (6 bases). Germline CDR1 SGHVS, CDR2 FNYEAQ. The germline V and J ends were trimmed by 4 bases and 3 bases, with 10 bases remaining between them. This CDR3 region has 14 residues. This CDR3 reads CASSSGTYYNEQFF. The CDR3 DNA reads TGTGCCAGCAGCTCCGGGACTTACTACAATGAGCAGTTCTTC.

The CDR3 reads CASNPEGTGSRTEAFF. The DNA of the CDR3 is TGTGCCAGCAACCCAGAGGGGACAGGGTCTCGTACTGAAGCTTTCTTT. The chain carries TRBV4-2 and TRBJ1-1; 9 nucleotides match TRBD1. In germline, CDR1 is LGHNA, CDR2 YNFKEQ. There are 16 residues in the CDR3. The V segment lost 7 bases and the J segment 5 bases; nucleotides outside the gene matches: 14.

The rearrangement links TRBV6-2 or TRBV6-3 to TRBJ2-2; a weak D match, TRBD1 (5 bases). The CDR3 is made up of 14 amino acids. CDR1 is MNHEY and CDR2 is SVGEGT in the germline V gene. V lost 6 bases, J lost 2 bases, and 10 bases lay in between. The CDR3 DNA reads TGTGCCAGCAGCGGCAGGGCAAACACCGGGGAGCTGTTTTTT. It specifies CASSGRANTGELFF.

The V call is TRBV3-1 (or the pseudogene TRBV3-2), the J call TRBJ2-2, with 7 bases aligning to TRBD2. The CDR3 covers 18 residues. Germline lookup yields CDR1 LGHDT and CDR2 YNNKEL (reference sequence). The V segment lost 3 bases and the J segment 1 base; nucleotides outside the gene matches: 11. The CDR3 DNA reads TGTGCCAGCAGCCAGTCCATCGGACGGGGGGAGAACACCGGGGAGCTGTTTTTT. Translation: CASSQSIGRGENTGELFF.

This clone appeared a few times. The chain employs TRBV2 and TRBJ2-1, with TRBD2 matching over 8 bases. CDR3 length: 19 amino acids. CDR1 is SNHLY, CDR2 FYNNEI, per germline. Trimming removed 7 bases from V and 0 bases from J; junction bases left unmatched: 17. As DNA, the CDR3 is TGTGCCAGCAATCCCGGGGGGGGATGGGGCTCAAGCTCCTACAATGAGCAGTTCTTC. It translates to CASNPGGGWGSSSYNEQFF.

The genes are TRBV5-4 and TRBJ2-5, with 9 bases that match TRBD2. With V trimmed by 3 bases and J by 2 bases, 5 bases remained unmatched. There are 15 residues in the CDR3. Germline CDR1 is SGHNT and CDR2 is YYREEE (reference sequence). CDR3 in DNA: TGTGCCAGCAGCTCTCTAGCGGGGACGCAAGAGACCCAGTACTTC. It encodes CASSSLAGTQETQYF.

The chain joins TRBV2 to TRBJ1-1; the D gene is possibly TRBD1 (6 bases). Germline values: CDR1 SNHLY, CDR2 FYNNEI. This CDR3 is built from 13 residues. Trimming took off 7 bases at V and 3 bases at J, with 12 bases between the two ends. The CDR3 loop reads CASMLDRDTEAFF. CDR3 nucleotide sequence: TGTGCCAGCATGTTGGACAGAGACACTGAAGCTTTCTTT.